This entry is about one T cell receptor beta chain. Its antigen is not identified. This entry is derived from a study of shared clonotypes between healthy human individuals. Overall study findings and caveats: Since donors were few, the genetic and exposure-history diversity represented was limited.

Using immunoSEQ multiplex PCR, the repertoire was profiled, and TCRdb retains in-frame clones only, with some absent. The sample lists approximately 500,000 clones; about 75% were seen once. CDR1 and CDR2 (germline): LNHDA, SQIVND (reference sequence). CDR3 size: 15 residues. The V end was cut by 1 base, the J end by 11 bases, with 18 bases between. The clonotype comes from a woman in her 40s in good health. Some clones in this sample may be carry-over from other donors' samples. Sequenced material: PBMCs. The chain links TRBV19 to TRBJ1-5; no definite D call. CDR3 protein: CASSIGGGGWSAQHF. In DNA, the CDR3 is TGTGCCAGTAGTATAGGGGGTGGAGGTTGGTCGGCCCAGCATTTT. The variable domain in full, with the rest retrieved from reference TRBV19 and TRBJ1-5, is DGGITQSPKYLFRKEGQNVTLSCEQNLNHDAMYWYRQDPGQGLRLIYYSQIVNDFQKGDIAEGYSVSREKKESFPLTVTSAQKNPTAFYLCASSIGGGGWSAQHFGDGTRLSIL.